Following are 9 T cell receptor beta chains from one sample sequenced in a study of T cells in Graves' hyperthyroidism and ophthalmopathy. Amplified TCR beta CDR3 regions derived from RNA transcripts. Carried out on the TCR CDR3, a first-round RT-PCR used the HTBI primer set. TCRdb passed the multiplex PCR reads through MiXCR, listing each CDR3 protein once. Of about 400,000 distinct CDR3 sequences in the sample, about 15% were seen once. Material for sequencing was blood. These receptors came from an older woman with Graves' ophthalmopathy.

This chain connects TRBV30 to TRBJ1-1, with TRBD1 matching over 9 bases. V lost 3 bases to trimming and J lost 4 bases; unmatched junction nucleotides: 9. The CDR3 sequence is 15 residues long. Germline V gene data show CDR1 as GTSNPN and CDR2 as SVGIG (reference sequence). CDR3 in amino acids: CAWSPWDRAGTEAFF. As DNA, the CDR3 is TGTGCCTGGAGCCCTTGGGACAGGGCGGGCACTGAAGCTTTCTTT.

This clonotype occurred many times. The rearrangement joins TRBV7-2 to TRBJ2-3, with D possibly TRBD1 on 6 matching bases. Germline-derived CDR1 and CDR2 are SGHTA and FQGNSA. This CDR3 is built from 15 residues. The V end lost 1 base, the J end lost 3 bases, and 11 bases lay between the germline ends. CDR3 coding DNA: TGTGCCAGCAGCTTAGGAGACAGGAGGACAGATACGCAGTATTTT. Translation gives CASSLGDRRTDTQYF.

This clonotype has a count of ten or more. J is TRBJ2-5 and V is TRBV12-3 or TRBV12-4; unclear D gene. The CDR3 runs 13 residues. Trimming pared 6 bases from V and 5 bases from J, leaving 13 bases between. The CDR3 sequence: CASRLTRWETQYF. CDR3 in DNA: TGTGCCAGCAGGCTAACTCGGTGGGAGACCCAGTACTTC.

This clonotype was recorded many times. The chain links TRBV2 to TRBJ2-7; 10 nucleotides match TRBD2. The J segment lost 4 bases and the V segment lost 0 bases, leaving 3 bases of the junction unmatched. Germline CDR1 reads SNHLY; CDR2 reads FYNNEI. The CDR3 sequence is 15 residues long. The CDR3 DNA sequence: TGTGCCAGCAGTGAAGCGGCTAGCGGGAGATACGAGCAGTACTTC. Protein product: CASSEAASGRYEQYF.

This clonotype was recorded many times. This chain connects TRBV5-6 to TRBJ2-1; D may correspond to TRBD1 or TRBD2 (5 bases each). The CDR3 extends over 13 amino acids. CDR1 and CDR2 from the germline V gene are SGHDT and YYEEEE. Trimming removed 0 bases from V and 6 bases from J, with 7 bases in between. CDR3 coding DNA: TGTGCCAGCAGCTTGGCCGGGACCAATGAGCAGTTCTTC. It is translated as CASSLAGTNEQFF. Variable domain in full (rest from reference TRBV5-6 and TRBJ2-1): DAGVTQSPTHLIKTRGQQVTLRCSPKSGHDTVSWYQQALGQGPQFIFQYYEEEERQRGNFPDRFSGHQFPNYSSELNVNALLLGDSALYLCASSLAGTNEQFFGPGTRLTVL.

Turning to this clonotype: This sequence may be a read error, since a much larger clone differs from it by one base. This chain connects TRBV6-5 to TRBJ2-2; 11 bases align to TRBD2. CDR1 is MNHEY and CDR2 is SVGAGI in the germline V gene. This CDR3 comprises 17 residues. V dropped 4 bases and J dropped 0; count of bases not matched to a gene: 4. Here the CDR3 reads CASSSTSGMSNTGELFF. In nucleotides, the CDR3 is TGTGCCAGCAGTTCGACTAGCGGGATGTCGAACACCGGGGAGCTGTTTTTT.

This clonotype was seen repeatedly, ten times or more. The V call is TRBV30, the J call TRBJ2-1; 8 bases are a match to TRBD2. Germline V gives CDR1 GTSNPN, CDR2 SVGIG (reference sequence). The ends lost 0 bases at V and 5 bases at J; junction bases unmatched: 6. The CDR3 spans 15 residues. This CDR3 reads CAWSVSGSFHNEQFF. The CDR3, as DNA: TGTGCCTGGAGTGTAAGCGGGAGTTTCCACAATGAGCAGTTCTTC.

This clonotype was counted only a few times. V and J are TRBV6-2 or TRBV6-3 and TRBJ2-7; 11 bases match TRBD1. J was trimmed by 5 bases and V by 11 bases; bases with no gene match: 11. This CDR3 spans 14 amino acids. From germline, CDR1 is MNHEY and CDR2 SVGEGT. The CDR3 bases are TGTGCCGCGTGGGACAGGGGGGGTTCTAACGAGCAGTACTTC. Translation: CAAWDRGGSNEQYF.

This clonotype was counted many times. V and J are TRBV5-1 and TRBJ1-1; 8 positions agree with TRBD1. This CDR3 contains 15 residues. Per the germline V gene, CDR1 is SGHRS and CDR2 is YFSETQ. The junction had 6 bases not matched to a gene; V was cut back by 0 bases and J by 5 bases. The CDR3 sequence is CASSLEGQGWTEAFF. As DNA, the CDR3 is TGCGCCAGCAGCTTGGAAGGACAGGGTTGGACTGAAGCTTTCTTT.